Listed here is a single T cell receptor (beta chain). Libraries were prepared by immunoSEQ multiplex PCR; TCRdb keeps only in-frame clonotypes and omits some of them. This repertoire shows about 57,000 clones, approximately 86% found once; its top ten account for under 3.5%. This record comes from a study of PD-L1 blockade in urothelial cancer. Turning to the study itself: Dosed intravenously at 1,200 mg every 3 weeks, atezolizumab was initiated by patients in the mid-2010s. Between 0 and 3 chemotherapy regimens preceded treatment for each patient.

Patients' cancers were locally advanced or metastatic urothelial carcinomas. There were between 1 and 8 samples from each patient, taken pretreatment and on-treatment. There are 15 residues in the CDR3. The junction had 1 base not matched to a gene; V was cut back by 0 bases and J by 6 bases. Germline V gene data show CDR1 as LNHDA and CDR2 as SQIVND (reference sequence). The TCR comes from a man aged 45 to 65 with urothelial cancer. The rearrangement links TRBV19 to TRBJ1-5; 11 bases line up with TRBD1. Source: PBMCs, taken around atezolizumab (anti-PD-L1) treatment. The DNA for the CDR3 is TGTGCCAGTAGTATAGACGGGACAGGGGGTCAGCCCCAGCATTTT. As protein: CASSIDGTGGQPQHF.